The rows below give T cell receptor beta chains drawn from one sample of a study of cytomegalovirus exposure and HLA in healthy donors. Assay used: immunoSEQ multiplex PCR; TCRdb lists only in-frame clones, some missing. The sample has 150,000 to 200,000 clones, roughly 84% seen once; the top ten hold 2% to 3%. Sequenced sample: PBMCs. These receptor sequences come from a woman aged 45 to 65 in good health and CMV-seropositive. Both conserved end residues are part of each CDR3. D genes are given only for firm matches. Size values are once, few and many counts, or a class for expanded clones, and some rows have none.

TRBJ2-7 . . TRBV5-1 TGCGCCAGCAGCTTGGGGTGGGTCCAGGAAGGCGAGCAGTACTTC CASSLGWVQEGEQYF
TRBJ1-3 . TRBD1 TRBV28 TGTGCCAGCAGGGGAGGCGGACAGGGGGCTTTCAGGAGAAACACCATATATTTT CASRGGGQGAFRRNTIYF
TRBJ1-3 . . TRBV5-8 TGTGCCAGCAGCTTTAATGGACACTGGGTTATTTTTGGAAACACCATATATTTT CASSFNGHWVIFGNTIYF
TRBJ2-1 . TRBD2 TRBV12-5 TGTGCTAGTGGTTTGGAGACGGGGGGGCGGAATGAGCAGTTCTTC CASGLETGGRNEQFF
TRBJ1-2 . . TRBV11-2 TGTGCCAGCAGCTTACAGGGATCTAACTATGGCTACACCTTC CASSLQGSNYGYTF
TRBJ2-7 . TRBD2 TRBV11-2 TGTGCCAGCAGCTTAGTGAGCGGGGGGTCTCATTACGAGCAGTACTTC CASSLVSGGSHYEQYF
TRBJ1-2 . . TRBV10-3 TGTGCCAGCAGGCTGGACATGAACTATGGCTACACCTTC CASRLDMNYGYTF
TRBJ2-3 . . TRBV5-1 TGCGCCAGCAGCTCCCGGGGGAGCACAGATACGCAGTATTTT CASSSRGSTDTQYF
TRBJ1-1 . . TRBV5-8 TGTGCCAGCAGCTTGGGTCTAAACACTGAAGCTTTCTTT CASSLGLNTEAFF
TRBJ2-1 . . TRBV15 TGTGCCACCAGCAGAGAGGAGTTGGGGGCCGGTCACAATGAGCAGTTCTTC CATSREELGAGHNEQFF
TRBJ1-2 . . TRBV6-1 TGTGCCAGCAGGTTACCGGGTGGTAGCTACACCTTC CASRLPGGSYTF
TRBJ2-2 . TRBD1 TRBV5-1 TGCGCCAGCAGCCTGGGACAGGCTATGAACACCGGGGAGCTGTTTTTT CASSLGQAMNTGELFF
TRBJ2-3 . TRBD2 TRBV5-1 TGCGCCAGCAGCTTGGCCCTAGCGGGGGGAACAGATACGCAGTATTTT CASSLALAGGTDTQYF
TRBJ2-1 . TRBD1 TRBV11-2 TGTGCCAGCAGGAGAGGAGGGACAGGGGTAGGCAATGAGCAGTTCTTC CASRRGGTGVGNEQFF
TRBJ2-7 . . TRBV6-5 TGTGCCAGCAGACAACAGGGAATCTACGAGCAGTACTTC CASRQQGIYEQYF
TRBJ1-1 . . TRBV11-2 TGTGCCAGCAGCTTAGCAGGGGCCAAGATGAACACTGAAGCTTTCTTT CASSLAGAKMNTEAFF
TRBJ1-2 . TRBD1 TRBV5-4 TGTGCCAGCAGCTTGGGGGACAGGGACTATGGCTACACCTTC CASSLGDRDYGYTF
TRBJ2-3 once . TRBV5-8 TGTGCCAGCAGCTTGGGACAGACTTACACAGATACGCAGTATTTT CASSLGQTYTDTQYF
TRBJ2-5 . TRBD2 TRBV27 TGTGCCAGCACTCGGCGGGGGGGCGGGACCCAGTACTTC CASTRRGGGTQYF
TRBJ2-3 . . TRBV4-3 TGCGCCAGCAGCCAAGATGGCGGGGGCAGCACAGATACGCAGTATTTT CASSQDGGGSTDTQYF
TRBJ2-7 . . TRBV7-9 TGTGCCAGCAGCTTAGTAGGGGCCGGGGGCTACGAGCAGTACTTC CASSLVGAGGYEQYF
TRBJ1-2 . TRBD1 TRBV7-3 TGTGCCAGCAGCTTACTCGGTACGGATGTAGGGGGCGTTGATGGCTACACCTTC CASSLLGTDVGGVDGYTF
TRBJ2-3 . . TRBV18 TGTGCCACTGGGGGAGGAGCCACAGATACGCAGTATTTT CATGGGATDTQYF
TRBJ2-3 . . TRBV29-1 TGCAGCGCAAAAGCGGATACGCAGTATTTT CSAKADTQYF
TRBJ2-7 . TRBD1 TRBV7-9 TGTGCCAGCAGCATGACAGGGAGCTCCTACGAGCAGTACTTC CASSMTGSSYEQYF
TRBJ1-1 . TRBD1 TRBV7-9 TGTGCCAGCAGCTTAGGGGGACAGCACTACACTGAAGCTTTCTTT CASSLGGQHYTEAFF
TRBJ2-3 . . TRBV9 TGTGCCAGCAGCGTAGGGAGTGGGGGGAGCACAGATACGCAGTATTTT CASSVGSGGSTDTQYF
TRBJ1-6 . . TRBV7-3 TGTGCCAGCAGCTTAGGAGCGGATTCACCCCTCCACTTT CASSLGADSPLHF
TRBJ2-1 . TRBD2 TRBV2 TGTGCCAGCAATGGACTAGCGGGGGGGCCCGATGAGCAGTTCTTC CASNGLAGGPDEQFF
TRBJ2-1 . . TRBV18 TGTGCCAGCTCGGAAGACCTTCCGGGTCCGCAGTTCTTC CASSEDLPGPQFF
TRBJ2-1 . TRBD1 TRBV28 TGTGCCAGCAACCACAGGGGGCGGGATGAGCAGTTCTTC CASNHRGRDEQFF
TRBJ1-2 . TRBD1 TRBV29-1 TGCAGCGTTGGGGGGGACAGCTATGGCTACACCTTC CSVGGDSYGYTF
TRBJ2-5 once TRBD2 TRBV9 TGTGCCAGCAGCTTACGCGGGGGGGCGAGGGAGACCCAGTACTTC CASSLRGGARETQYF
TRBJ2-5 . . TRBV5-4 TGTGCCAGCAGCTTGGGAGGGGGCCAAGAGACCCAGTACTTC CASSLGGGQETQYF
TRBJ1-1 . . TRBV19 TGTGCCAGTAGTATATCAAACCAACGGGAAGCTTTCTTT CASSISNQREAFF
TRBJ2-5 . . TRBV5-4 TGTGCCAGCAGCTTGGGGTGGACAGCCCAAGAGACCCAGTACTTC CASSLGWTAQETQYF
TRBJ2-5 . TRBD1 TRBV19 TGTGCCAGTTCGGACAGGCGCGAGGCCCAGTACTTC CASSDRREAQYF
TRBJ2-5 once TRBD1 TRBV18 TGTGCCAGCTCACCGGGACAGGGGCGGGAGACCCAGTACTTC CASSPGQGRETQYF
TRBJ2-5 few . TRBV28 TGTGCCAGCAGTTTACCTGGGACTGTTCAAGAGACCCAGTACTTC CASSLPGTVQETQYF
TRBJ2-3 once TRBD1 TRBV6-5 TGTGCCAGCAGGGTGCCAGGGGGAACAGATACGCAGTATTTT CASRVPGGTDTQYF
TRBJ1-5 few TRBD1 TRBV5-1 TGCGCCAGCAGCTCCGGACAGGGTGACCAGCCCCAGCATTTT CASSSGQGDQPQHF
TRBJ1-1 . TRBD1 TRBV19 TGTGCCAGTCATACCGGACAGGGGTGGTCTACTGAAGCTTTCTTT CASHTGQGWSTEAFF
TRBJ1-1 . . TRBV6-6 TGTGCCAGCAGTTTACAAGACAGGAACACTGAAGCTTTCTTT CASSLQDRNTEAFF
TRBJ2-3 few TRBD2 TRBV5-1 TGCGCCAGCAGCATAGCGGGGGGATCGGATACGCAGTATTTT CASSIAGGSDTQYF
TRBJ2-3 . TRBD2 TRBV7-9 TGTGCCAGCAGCCAAACTAGCGGGGGGGTTAGCACAGATACGCAGTATTTT CASSQTSGGVSTDTQYF